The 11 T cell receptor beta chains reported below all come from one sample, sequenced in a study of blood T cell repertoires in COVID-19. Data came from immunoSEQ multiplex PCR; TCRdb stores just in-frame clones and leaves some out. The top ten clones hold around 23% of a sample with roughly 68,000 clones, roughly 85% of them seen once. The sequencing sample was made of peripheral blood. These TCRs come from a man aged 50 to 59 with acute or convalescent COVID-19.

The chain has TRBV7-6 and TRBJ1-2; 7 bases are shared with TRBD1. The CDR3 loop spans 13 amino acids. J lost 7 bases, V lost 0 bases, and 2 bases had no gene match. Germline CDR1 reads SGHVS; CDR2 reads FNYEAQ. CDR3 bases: TGTGCCAGCAGCTTAGCAGGGGGCGGTGGCTACACCTTC. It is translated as CASSLAGGGGYTF.

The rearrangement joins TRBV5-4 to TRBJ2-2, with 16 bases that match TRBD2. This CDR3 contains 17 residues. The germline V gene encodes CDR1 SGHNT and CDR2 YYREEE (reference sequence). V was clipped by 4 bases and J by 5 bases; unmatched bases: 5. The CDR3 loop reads CASSRGLAGGPTGELFF. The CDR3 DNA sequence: TGTGCCAGCAGCAGGGGACTAGCGGGGGGGCCGACCGGGGAGCTGTTTTTT. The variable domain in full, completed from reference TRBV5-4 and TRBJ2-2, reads ETGVTQSPTHLIKTRGQQVTLRCSSQSGHNTVSWYQQALGQGPQFIFQYYREEENGRGNFPPRFSGLQFPNYSSELNVNALELDDSALYLCASSRGLAGGPTGELFFGEGSRLTVL.

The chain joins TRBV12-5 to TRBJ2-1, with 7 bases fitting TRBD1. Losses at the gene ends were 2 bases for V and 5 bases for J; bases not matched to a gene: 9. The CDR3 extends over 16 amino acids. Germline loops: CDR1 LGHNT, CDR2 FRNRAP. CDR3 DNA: TGTGCTAGTGGTTTGCTCTGGGACAGTGGCCACAATGAGCAGTTCTTC. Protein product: CASGLLWDSGHNEQFF.

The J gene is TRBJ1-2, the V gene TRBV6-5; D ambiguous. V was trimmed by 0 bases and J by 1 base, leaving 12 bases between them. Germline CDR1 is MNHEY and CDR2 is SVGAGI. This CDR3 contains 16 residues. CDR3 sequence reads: CASSYSLGEDNYGYTF. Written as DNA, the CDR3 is TGTGCCAGCAGTTACTCGTTGGGAGAGGATAACTATGGCTACACCTTC.

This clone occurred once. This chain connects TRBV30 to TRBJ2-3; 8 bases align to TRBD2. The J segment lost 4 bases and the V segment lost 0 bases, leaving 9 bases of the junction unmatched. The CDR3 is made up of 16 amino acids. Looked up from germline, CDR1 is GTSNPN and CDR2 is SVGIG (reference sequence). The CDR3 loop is CAWSVGDSGAADTQYF. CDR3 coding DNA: TGTGCCTGGAGTGTGGGTGATAGCGGGGCCGCAGATACGCAGTATTTT.

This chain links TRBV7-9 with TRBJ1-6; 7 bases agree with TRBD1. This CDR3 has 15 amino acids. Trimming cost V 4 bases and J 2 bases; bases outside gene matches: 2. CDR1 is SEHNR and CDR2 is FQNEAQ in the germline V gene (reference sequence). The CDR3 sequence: CASSSTGPYNSPLHF. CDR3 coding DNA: TGTGCCAGCAGCTCGACAGGGCCCTATAATTCACCCCTCCACTTT. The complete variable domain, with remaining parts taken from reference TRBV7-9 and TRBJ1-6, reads DTGVSQNPRHKITKRGQNVTFRCDPISEHNRLYWYRQTLGQGPEFLTYFQNEAQLEKSRLLSDRFSAERPKGSFSTLEIQRTEQGDSAMYLCASSSTGPYNSPLHFGNGTRLTVT.

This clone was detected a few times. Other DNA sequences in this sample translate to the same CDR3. CDR3 sequence: CASSLSTASYEQYF. In DNA, the CDR3 is TGTGCCAGCAGTTTATCCACAGCCTCCTACGAGCAGTACTTC. The chain is built from TRBV27 and TRBJ2-7, with unresolved D. The CDR3 spans 14 residues. The V and J ends lost 0 bases and 0 bases respectively, with 6 bases between them. CDR1 MNHEY and CDR2 SMNVEV come from the germline V gene (reference sequence).

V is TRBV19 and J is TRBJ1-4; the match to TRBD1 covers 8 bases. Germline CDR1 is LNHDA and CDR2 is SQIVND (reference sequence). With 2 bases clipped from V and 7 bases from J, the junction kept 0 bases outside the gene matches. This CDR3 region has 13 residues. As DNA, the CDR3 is TGTGCCAGTAGTATAACAGGGGGTGAAAAACTGTTTTTT. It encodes CASSITGGEKLFF.

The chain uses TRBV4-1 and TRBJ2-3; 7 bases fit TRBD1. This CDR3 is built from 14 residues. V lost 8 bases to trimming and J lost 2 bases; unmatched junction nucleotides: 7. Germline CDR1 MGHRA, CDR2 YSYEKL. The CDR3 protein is CASGYRGTTDTQYF. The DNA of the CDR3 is TGCGCCAGCGGGTACAGGGGCACCACAGATACGCAGTATTTT.

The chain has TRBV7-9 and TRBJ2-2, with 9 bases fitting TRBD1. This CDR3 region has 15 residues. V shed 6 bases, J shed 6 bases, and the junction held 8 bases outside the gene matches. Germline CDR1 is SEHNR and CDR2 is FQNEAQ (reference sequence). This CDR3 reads CASSDSDRGPGELFF. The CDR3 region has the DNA TGTGCCAGCAGTGATTCGGACAGGGGCCCCGGGGAGCTGTTTTTT.

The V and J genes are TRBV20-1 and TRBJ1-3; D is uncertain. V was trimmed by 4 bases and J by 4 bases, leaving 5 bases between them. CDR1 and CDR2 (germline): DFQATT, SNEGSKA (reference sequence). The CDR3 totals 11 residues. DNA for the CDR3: TGCAGTGCTATAGTCGGAAACACCATATATTTT. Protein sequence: CSAIVGNTIYF.